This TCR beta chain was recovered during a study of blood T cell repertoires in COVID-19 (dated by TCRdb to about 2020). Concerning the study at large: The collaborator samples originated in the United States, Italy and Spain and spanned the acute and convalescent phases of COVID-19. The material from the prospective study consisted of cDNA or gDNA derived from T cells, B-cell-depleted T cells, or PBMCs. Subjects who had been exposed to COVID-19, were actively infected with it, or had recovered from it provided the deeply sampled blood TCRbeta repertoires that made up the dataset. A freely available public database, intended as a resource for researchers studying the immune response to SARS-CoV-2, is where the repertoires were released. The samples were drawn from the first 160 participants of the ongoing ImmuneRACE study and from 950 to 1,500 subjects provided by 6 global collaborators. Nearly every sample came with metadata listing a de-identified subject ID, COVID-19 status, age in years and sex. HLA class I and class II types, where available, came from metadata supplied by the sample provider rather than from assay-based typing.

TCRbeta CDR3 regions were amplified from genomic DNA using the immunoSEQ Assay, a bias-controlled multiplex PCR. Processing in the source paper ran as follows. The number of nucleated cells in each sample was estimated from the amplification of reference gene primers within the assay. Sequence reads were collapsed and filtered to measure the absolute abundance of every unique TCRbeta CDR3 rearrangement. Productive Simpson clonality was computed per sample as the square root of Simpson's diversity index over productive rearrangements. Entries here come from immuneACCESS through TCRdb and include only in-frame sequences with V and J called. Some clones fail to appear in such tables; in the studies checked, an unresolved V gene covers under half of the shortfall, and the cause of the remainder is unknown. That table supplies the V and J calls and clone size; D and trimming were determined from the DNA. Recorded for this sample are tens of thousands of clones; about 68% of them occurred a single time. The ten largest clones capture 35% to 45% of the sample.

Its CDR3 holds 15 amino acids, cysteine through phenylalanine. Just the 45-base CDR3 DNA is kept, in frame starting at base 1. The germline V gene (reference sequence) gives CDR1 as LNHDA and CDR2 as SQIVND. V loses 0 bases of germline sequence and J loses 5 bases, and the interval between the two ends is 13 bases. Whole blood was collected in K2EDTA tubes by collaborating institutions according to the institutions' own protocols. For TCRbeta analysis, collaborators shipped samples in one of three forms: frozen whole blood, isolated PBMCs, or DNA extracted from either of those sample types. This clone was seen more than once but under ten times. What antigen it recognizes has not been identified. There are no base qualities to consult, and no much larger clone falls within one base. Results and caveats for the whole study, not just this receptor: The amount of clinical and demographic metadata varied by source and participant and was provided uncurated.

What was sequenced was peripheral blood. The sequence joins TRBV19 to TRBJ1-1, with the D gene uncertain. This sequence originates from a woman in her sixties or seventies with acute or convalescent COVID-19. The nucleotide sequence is TGTGCCAGTAGTATAGACAATACCCCAGGAACTGAAGCTTTCTTT. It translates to CASSIDNTPGTEAFF.